A selection of T cell receptor beta chains follows, all from one sample in a study of post-analysis software for immune sequencing data. Via MiXCR, TCRdb re-called the PCR reads, giving one row per CDR3 protein. The sample consists of about 160,000 distinct CDR3 sequences, 35% to 40% of them appearing once. Sequenced material: blood, taken after autologous hematopoietic stem cell transplantation. The receptors come from a girl under 18 with multiple sclerosis. Each CDR3 is given with its conserved first and last residue. D genes are given only for firm matches. Expanded clones get a size class; other rows say once, few or many, or leave the size out.

size	V	D	J	DNA	CDR3
-	TRBV27	TRBD2	TRBJ2-1	TGTGCCAGCAGTCCATACATACTAGCGAGCTCCTACAATGAGCAGTTCTTC	CASSPYILASSYNEQFF
-	TRBV20-1	-	TRBJ2-7	TGCAGTACTAGAGATCAGGCGAGGAACTACGAGCAGTACTTC	CSTRDQARNYEQYF
few	TRBV10-1	-	TRBJ2-3	TGCGCCAGCAGTGGGGCTACCAGCACAGATACGCAGTATTTT	CASSGATSTDTQYF
many	TRBV3-1	-	TRBJ2-2	TGTGCCAGCACCCATGAGGGGTGGACCGGGGAGCTGTTTTTT	CASTHEGWTGELFF
few	TRBV11-1	TRBD1	TRBJ2-7	TGTGCCAGCAGCTTAGACAGACAGGGATGGGAGCAGTACTTC	CASSLDRQGWEQYF
once	TRBV6-2/TRBV6-3	-	TRBJ1-1	TGTGCCAGCAGTCAGAGGCCCCAAGATCTGAACACTGAAGCTTTCTTT	CASSQRPQDLNTEAFF
-	TRBV7-9	TRBD1	TRBJ2-5	TGTGCCAGTAACAAGGGACAGGCAAGAGAGACCCAGTACTTC	CASNKGQARETQYF
few	TRBV14	TRBD2	TRBJ2-1	TGTGCCAGCAGCCAAGAGAGGCTAGCGGGACTAATAAACAACAATGAGCAGTTCTTC	CASSQERLAGLINNNEQFF
-	TRBV5-1	TRBD2	TRBJ2-1	TGCGCCAGCAGCTCGGGGACTAGCGGGGGCCCTTACAATGAGCAGTTCTTC	CASSSGTSGGPYNEQFF
many	TRBV7-2	-	TRBJ1-6	TGTGCCAGCAGCGGGCATTCAAATTCACCCCTCCACTTT	CASSGHSNSPLHF
once	TRBV9	TRBD1	TRBJ1-1	TGTGCCAGCAGCGGGACAGGGGCCGAAGCTTTCTTT	CASSGTGAEAFF
-	TRBV18	-	TRBJ2-5	TGTGCCAGCTCACGACAACCCGTCCCCAGAGGTGAAGAGACCCAGTACTTC	CASSRQPVPRGEETQYF
few	TRBV27	-	TRBJ2-7	TGTGCCAGCAGTTTACCATCGACCGCCGGCGAGCAGTACTTC	CASSLPSTAGEQYF
many	TRBV29-1	-	TRBJ1-2	TGCAGCGTTGAAGGAAATGATCGGAGCTACACCTTC	CSVEGNDRSYTF
-	TRBV29-1	-	TRBJ1-2	TGCAGCGTTGAAGTCTACGGCAGGAGCCAGTTTCCCTATGGCTACACCTTC	CSVEVYGRSQFPYGYTF
many	TRBV5-1	-	TRBJ2-7	TGCGCCAGCAGCTCACAGGGACCAACCTACGAGCAGTACTTC	CASSSQGPTYEQYF
-	TRBV5-1	-	TRBJ2-1	TGCGCCAGCAGCTTGGCCGGTGTGACTAGAGGGGCCTCCTACAATGAGCAGTTCTTC	CASSLAGVTRGASYNEQFF
-	TRBV12-3/TRBV12-4	TRBD1	TRBJ1-2	TGTGCCAGCAGTCTTCAGGGGGATTTTGGCTACACCTTC	CASSLQGDFGYTF
-	TRBV7-9	-	TRBJ1-2	TGTGCCAGCAGCTTAGTAGGGGACTATGGCTACACCTTC	CASSLVGDYGYTF
-	TRBV9	TRBD1	TRBJ2-1	TGTGCCGGCAGCCCTCAGGGGGACCCCGGGTGGAATGAGCAGTTCTTC	CAGSPQGDPGWNEQFF
many	TRBV20-1	-	TRBJ2-7	TGCAGTGTGACAGGTACCAGCTCCTACGAGCAGTACTTC	CSVTGTSSYEQYF
once	TRBV4-1	TRBD2	TRBJ2-7	TGCGCCAGCAGCCAAGATGCAGCGGGGCGTCTCGAGCAGTACTTC	CASSQDAAGRLEQYF
many	TRBV20-1	-	TRBJ2-3	TGCAGTGCTGTCCCCGGGCTACAAAACACAGATACGCAGTATTTT	CSAVPGLQNTDTQYF
few	TRBV3-1	TRBD2	TRBJ2-1	TGTGCCAGCAGCCAGGGACTAGCGGGAGGGCACAATGAGCAGTTCTTC	CASSQGLAGGHNEQFF
few	TRBV27	-	TRBJ1-2	TGTGCCAGCAGCTACTCCCCACGGAGGGGCTACACCTTC	CASSYSPRRGYTF
-	TRBV28	TRBD2	TRBJ2-5	TGTGCCAGCAGGAGCGGGAGGTACCAAGAGACCCAGTACTTC	CASRSGRYQETQYF
-	TRBV27	-	TRBJ1-5	TGTGCCAGCAGTTTATCGGCAGGGCAGTATCAGCCCCAGCATTTT	CASSLSAGQYQPQHF
-	TRBV6-1	-	TRBJ2-5	TGTGCCAGCAGGGGGGTTAGTCCCCAAGAGACCCAGTACTTC	CASRGVSPQETQYF
-	TRBV20-1	TRBD2	TRBJ2-7	TGCAGTGCTTTCGGGACTAGCGGATCCTACGAGCAGTACTTC	CSAFGTSGSYEQYF
few	TRBV20-1	-	TRBJ1-1	TGCAGTGCTAGCGAGCGGGGAGCTTTCTTT	CSASERGAFF
-	TRBV7-9	-	TRBJ2-5	TGTGCCAGCATACCCGTCGGGGACTTACAAGAGACCCAGTACTTC	CASIPVGDLQETQYF
-	TRBV4-3	-	TRBJ2-1	TGCGCCAGCAGCCAAGATGGAGAGGGAGTGGGTTGCAATGAGCAGTTCTTC	CASSQDGEGVGCNEQFF
-	TRBV20-1	TRBD2	TRBJ2-7	TGCAGTGCTCTCGGAATGGGAGGGTCCTCCGAGCAGTACTTC	CSALGMGGSSEQYF
-	TRBV5-6	-	TRBJ1-4	TGTGCCAGCAGCCAGGGACTGACTAATGAAAAACTGTTTTTT	CASSQGLTNEKLFF
many	TRBV7-2	TRBD1	TRBJ2-5	TGTGCCAGCAGTCCGACAGGGCGTTCGGAGACCCAGTACTTC	CASSPTGRSETQYF